The next 26 T cell receptor beta chains were all read from a single sample in a study of T cell repertoires in cytomegalovirus infection. The antigens for these receptors are not known. TCRdb reprocessed the reads with MiXCR, giving one entry per CDR3 protein. The sample carries roughly 920,000 distinct CDR3 sequences, around 32% recorded once. Sequenced material: cultured CD8+ T cells from PBMCs, taken from culture after CMV antigen stimulation. These receptors were taken from a human donor in good health (CMV status not recorded). Some clones in this sample may be carry-over from other donors' samples.

The gene calls are TRBV27 and TRBJ2-3; 7 nucleotides line up with TRBD1. The CDR3 runs 15 residues. Germline lookup yields CDR1 MNHEY and CDR2 SMNVEV (reference sequence). J was trimmed by 0 bases and V by 8 bases; bases with no gene match: 8. Written as DNA, the CDR3 is TGTGCCAGCGGAAGAAGGGGGCGGAGCACAGATACGCAGTATTTT. This encodes CASGRRGRSTDTQYF.

V gene TRBV25-1 combines with J gene TRBJ1-2; D is unclear. CDR1 and CDR2 (germline): MGHDK, SYGVNS. This CDR3 has 14 amino acids. The ends were cut back, 1 base at V and 2 bases at J, with 8 bases in the middle. Written as DNA, the CDR3 is TGTGCCAGCAGTGAATCCCCGGGGAACTATGGCTACACCTTC. This translates into CASSESPGNYGYTF.

Note on this clonotype: A much larger clone differs from this one at a single base, so this may be a read error. The rearrangement uses TRBV7-2 and TRBJ2-5, with a tentative D call TRBD2 (5 bases). Germline V lookup: CDR1 SGHTA, CDR2 FQGNSA. The CDR3 runs 17 residues. V gave up 5 bases and J gave up 5 bases, with 24 bases separating them. DNA of the CDR3: TGTGCCAGCAGCCGGAGGTTCCCAGGAGAAAATCGGGAGACCCAGTACTTC. Encoded protein: CASSRRFPGENRETQYF.

The chain has TRBV14 and TRBJ1-6; no firm D call. V lost 0 bases and J lost 3, with 6 bases in between. The CDR3 spans 15 residues. Germline V gene data show CDR1 as SGHDN and CDR2 as FVKESK. DNA for the CDR3: TGTGCCAGCAGCCAAGATGGAATCTATAATTCACCCCTCCACTTT. Amino acid sequence: CASSQDGIYNSPLHF.

The gene calls are TRBV7-2 and TRBJ1-3; a possible D gene is TRBD1 (6 bases). V was cut by 4 bases and J by 4 bases, with 14 bases left in between. Germline V gene data show CDR1 as SGHTA and CDR2 as FQGNSA. This CDR3 is 15 amino acids long. In DNA form, the CDR3 reads TGTGCCAGCAGCTCCAGCCGGACAGAAGGAAACACCATATATTTT. It translates to CASSSSRTEGNTIYF.

This clonotype has only a few counts. The J gene is TRBJ2-5, the V gene TRBV28; 7 bases are shared with TRBD2. The V segment lost 6 bases and the J segment 7 bases; nucleotides outside the gene matches: 11. Germline V gene data show CDR1 as MDHEN and CDR2 as SYDVKM. The CDR3 is 14 amino acids. Here the CDR3 DNA reads TGTGCCAGCAGCACCCCTGGACTAGATGGGACCCAGTACTTC. This sequence encodes CASSTPGLDGTQYF. The full variable domain, in which reference TRBV28 and TRBJ2-5 provide the parts outside the CDR3, is DVKVTQSSRYLVKRTGEKVFLECVQDMDHENMFWYRQDPGLGLRLIYFSYDVKMKEKGDIPEGYSVSREKKERFSLILESASTNQTSMYLCASSTPGLDGTQYFGPGTRLLVL.

This clonotype was observed a few times. The genes are TRBV5-6 and TRBJ1-1; tentatively, D is TRBD1 (5 bases). Per germline, CDR1 SGHDT and CDR2 YYEEEE. The germline V and J ends were trimmed by 3 bases and 11 bases, with 14 bases remaining between them. CDR3 length: 12 residues. The CDR3 here is CASSSPGRGAFF. CDR3 in DNA: TGTGCCAGCAGCTCACCGGGACGAGGCGCTTTCTTT.

This clonotype appeared a few times. The CDR3 loop is CASSQDGAFSYNEQFF. The CDR3 nucleotides read TGCGCCAGCAGCCAAGATGGGGCTTTCTCCTACAATGAGCAGTTCTTC. The rearrangement links TRBV4-1 to TRBJ2-1, with D perhaps matching TRBD1 (5 bases). Between the trimmed V and J ends, which lost 0 bases and 0 bases, there was a span of 9 bases. This CDR3 is 16 amino acids long. CDR1 is MGHRA, CDR2 YSYEKL, per germline.

This clonotype has a count of ten or more. The V gene is TRBV6-2 or TRBV6-3, the J gene TRBJ2-1; no clear D gene. Germline V CDR1 and CDR2: MNHEY, SVGEGT. The CDR3 extends over 12 amino acids. V was trimmed by 4 bases and J by 7 bases, leaving 8 bases between them. CDR3: CASSWARNEQFF. The DNA for the CDR3 is TGTGCCAGCAGTTGGGCGCGGAATGAGCAGTTCTTC.

This sequence joins TRBV29-1 and TRBJ2-3; 9 positions match TRBD2. This CDR3 comprises 15 residues. V shed 5 bases and J 2 bases; nucleotides not matched to a gene: 8. Germline values: CDR1 SQVTM, CDR2 ANQGSEA. CDR3 DNA: TGCAGCGTTCTACATAGCGGGGGATTCACAGATACGCAGTATTTT. Residues: CSVLHSGGFTDTQYF.

The genes are TRBV2 and TRBJ1-2; D is uncertain. Germline V CDR1 and CDR2: SNHLY, FYNNEI. Trimming shortened V by 2 bases and J by 0 bases, and 10 bases separated the two germline ends. The CDR3 is made up of 15 amino acids. CDR3 coding DNA: TGTGCCAGCAGTGAATTTGCTGGGGCTAACTATGGCTACACCTTC. Amino acids: CASSEFAGANYGYTF.

The chain combines TRBV5-1 with TRBJ2-7, with D maybe TRBD1 (6 bases). With 0 bases removed from V and 5 bases from J, the gap between germline ends came to 12 bases. The CDR3 has 14 amino acids. Germline-derived CDR1 and CDR2 are SGHRS and YFSETQ. The CDR3 DNA follows: TGCGCCAGCAGCTTGGTTACAGGGCTAGACGAGCAGTACTTC. Residues: CASSLVTGLDEQYF. Full variable domain (remainder filled in from reference TRBV5-1 and TRBJ2-7): KAGVTQTPRYLIKTRGQQVTLSCSPISGHRSVSWYQQTPGQGLQFLFEYFSETQRNKGNFPGRFSGRQFSNSRSEMNVSTLELGDSALYLCASSLVTGLDEQYFGPGTRLTVT.

This clonotype has more than one count but fewer than ten. The CDR3 spells CASSPRQVNSYEQYF. In DNA, the CDR3 is TGTGCCAGCAGTCCCCGACAGGTTAACTCCTACGAGCAGTACTTC. The rearrangement links TRBV12-3 or TRBV12-4 to TRBJ2-7; D might be TRBD1 (6 bases). This CDR3 region has 15 residues. The germline V and J ends were trimmed by 5 bases and 0 bases, with 14 bases remaining between them.

The chain combines TRBV10-3 with TRBJ2-7; D gene ambiguous. Between the trimmed V and J ends, which lost 4 bases and 0 bases, there was a span of 10 bases. Per germline, CDR1 ENHRY and CDR2 SYGVKD. CDR3 length: 14 residues. The CDR3 coding sequence is TGTGCCATCAGTGTTGACGGAAGCTCCTACGAGCAGTACTTC. It specifies CAISVDGSSYEQYF.

The chain uses TRBV27 and TRBJ2-7; 7 nucleotides line up with TRBD2. J was trimmed by 2 bases and V by 4 bases; bases with no gene match: 8. Germline loops: CDR1 MNHEY, CDR2 SMNVEV (reference sequence). The CDR3 is 15 amino acids. CDR3 DNA: TGTGCCAGCAGTTCCCTTATGGGGACTACCTACGAGCAGTACTTC. The encoded protein is CASSSLMGTTYEQYF.

The chain couples TRBV6-5 to TRBJ1-5, with D possibly matching TRBD1 (6 bases). The CDR3 consists of 13 residues. Trimming cost V 2 bases and J 6 bases, with 8 bases left between them. Germline V gives CDR1 MNHEY, CDR2 SVGAGI. The CDR3 sequence is CASSYGGLQPQHF. CDR3 bases: TGTGCCAGCAGTTACGGGGGGCTTCAGCCCCAGCATTTT.

The chain links TRBV2 to TRBJ1-6; the D is unclear. This CDR3 region has 13 residues. The germline V gene has CDR1 SNHLY and CDR2 FYNNEI. V lost 3 bases, J lost 8 bases, and 8 bases lay in between. DNA for the CDR3: TGTGCCAGCAGTGATCGAACGGATTCACCCCTCCACTTT. It specifies CASSDRTDSPLHF.

This clonotype was counted between two and nine times. The chain uses TRBV5-5 and TRBJ1-5; D is undetermined. V lost 4 bases and J lost 4, with 12 bases in between. The CDR3 length is 14 residues. CDR1 SGHKS and CDR2 YYEKEE come from the germline V gene (reference sequence). CDR3 sequence: CASSVKGENQPQHF. CDR3 in DNA: TGTGCCAGCAGCGTAAAGGGAGAGAATCAGCCCCAGCATTTT.

This clonotype appeared a few times. This CDR3 is CASRALKGPGTEAFF. In DNA, the CDR3 is TGTGCCAGTAGAGCCCTAAAAGGGCCGGGGACTGAAGCTTTCTTT. V gene TRBV19 combines with J gene TRBJ1-1; no firm D call. Germline CDR1 LNHDA, CDR2 SQIVND (reference sequence). CDR3 size: 15 residues. Trimming cost V 6 bases and J 5 bases, with 19 bases left between them.

This clonotype was counted many times. A read error is likely, as this CDR3 ends without the conserved phenylalanine or tryptophan. No DNA is shown, since the ends of the CDR3 on it are uncertain; the CDR3 is the one TCRdb lists. The chain recombines TRBV12-5 with TRBJ2-7. The CDR3 is 13 residues long, ends included. Germline V gives CDR1 LGHNT, CDR2 FRNRAP. CDR3 amino acids: CASGLVPQHQFRD.

Comments on this clonotype: A junction end diverges from the germline sequence, so it may reflect a read error. J is TRBJ2-2 and V is TRBV19; perhaps D is TRBD1 or TRBD2 (6 bases each). Germline V CDR1 and CDR2: LNHDA, SQIVND (reference sequence). The CDR3 covers 17 residues. The chain's CDR3 is CASSISYWGANAGELFF. Written as DNA, the CDR3 is TGTGCCAGTAGTATATCATATTGGGGGGCGAACGCCGGGGAGCTGTTTTTT.

This clonotype was seen a handful of times. The chain recombines TRBV12-3 or TRBV12-4 with TRBJ1-6; 8 bases line up with TRBD1. The CDR3 covers 16 residues. V lost 6 bases, J lost 0 bases, and 4 bases stayed unmatched. The CDR3 DNA reads TGTGCCAGCAGGTGGACAGGGAGCTCCTATAATTCACCCCTCCACTTT. As protein: CASRWTGSSYNSPLHF.

This clonotype was detected only a few times. The chain joins TRBV4-1 to TRBJ1-1; the D gene is possibly TRBD1 (6 bases). Deletions cut 5 bases from V and 4 bases from J, with 11 bases between. The CDR3 spans 13 residues. CDR1 MGHRA and CDR2 YSYEKL come from the germline V gene. The DNA for the CDR3 is TGCGCCAGCAGCACTACAGGGCCCACTGAAGCTTTCTTT. It specifies CASSTTGPTEAFF.

The chain carries TRBV7-6 and TRBJ1-5, with TRBD1 matching 10 bases. The germline V gene encodes CDR1 SGHVS and CDR2 FNYEAQ. V was pared by 5 bases and J by 7 bases, with 11 bases of the junction left unmatched. This CDR3 spans 16 amino acids. CDR3 DNA: TGTGCCAGCAGCCTCCGGGACAGGGGAACGGGCCAGCCCCAGCATTTT. Amino acid sequence: CASSLRDRGTGQPQHF.

This clonotype was seen only a few times. The chain has TRBV7-8 and TRBJ2-3; 9 bases map to TRBD2. The CDR3 is made up of 16 amino acids. CDR1 is SGHVS and CDR2 is FQNEAQ in the germline V gene. The ends lost 3 bases at V and 0 bases at J; junction bases unmatched: 4. The CDR3: CASSFGGGGSTDTQYF. DNA for the CDR3: TGTGCCAGCAGCTTCGGCGGGGGGGGCAGCACAGATACGCAGTATTTT.

The chain is built from TRBV12-3 or TRBV12-4 and TRBJ1-4, with 8 bases identical to TRBD1. Trimming took 5 bases from V and 2 from J; bases not matched to a gene: 4. This CDR3 has 15 amino acids. In DNA form, the CDR3 reads TGTGCCAGCAGTATCAGGGGGCCCACTAATGAAAAACTGTTTTTT. Protein sequence: CASSIRGPTNEKLFF.